Listed here is a single TCR beta chain. This sample stems from a study of blood T cell repertoires in COVID-19. Libraries were prepared by immunoSEQ multiplex PCR; TCRdb keeps only in-frame clonotypes and omits some of them. The table records tens of thousands of clones, 88% of them present only once. Per the germline V gene, CDR1 is SGHVS and CDR2 is FQNEAQ. V shed 5 bases, J shed 3 bases, and the junction held 8 bases outside the gene matches. The CDR3 is 15 residues long. The TCR was taken from a human donor in a cohort sampled during active COVID-19. The chain carries TRBV7-8 and TRBJ2-7, with 9 bases that match TRBD2. Sequenced: peripheral blood. The chain's CDR3 is CASSMGLAGVYEQYF. The CDR3 nucleotides read TGTGCCAGCAGCATGGGACTAGCAGGAGTCTACGAGCAGTACTTC.